This T cell receptor beta chain is drawn from a study of CD8 T cells in ankylosing spondylitis. V shed 2 bases and J 7 bases; nucleotides not matched to a gene: 9. The CDR3 extends over 16 amino acids. Germline CDR1 ENHRY, CDR2 SYGVKD. The table lists this clonotype with a few counts. TCRdb re-called the 5' RACE reads through MiXCR, storing one row per CDR3 protein. Of a few hundred thousand distinct CDR3 sequences detected, around 10% appear once; the ten largest clones hold about 6.8%. The rearrangement joins TRBV10-3 to TRBJ2-7; the match to TRBD1 covers 12 bases. The source of this sequence is a male donor with ankylosing spondylitis or in good health (not recorded which). Sequencing used blood, either unsorted or a sorted T cell fraction (not recorded which). CDR3 DNA sequence: TGTGCCATCAGTGAGACAGGGGGACAGGGGGCGCGGGAGCAGTACTTC. As protein: CAISETGGQGAREQYF.